These T cell receptor beta chains were read from a single sample in a study of T cells after yellow fever vaccination. One entry per CDR3 protein, called by TCRdb with MiXCR from the 5' RACE reads. The data show roughly 240,000 distinct CDR3 sequences, 6.5% to 7.5% seen once. Sequences were derived from CD4+ T cells sorted from PBMCs, sampled on the day of the yellow fever booster vaccination. Receptors originate from a man aged 30 to 45 who received the YFV17D yellow fever vaccine. CDR3s include the opening cysteine and the closing phenylalanine or tryptophan. Fields, in order: clone size, V gene, J gene, D gene, CDR3 DNA, CDR3 protein. D genes are given only for firm matches. Clone sizes are given selectively: once, few, many, or a class where the clone is expanded.

abundance: .; v_gene: TRBV7-2; j_gene: TRBJ2-5; d_gene: TRBD1; CDR3nt: TGTGCCAGCAGCCAGGACAGGGGGTTAGAGACCCAGTACTTC; CDR3aa: CASSQDRGLETQYF
abundance: .; v_gene: TRBV4-3; j_gene: TRBJ2-1; d_gene: .; CDR3nt: TGCGCCAGCAGCCAAAACAGCTACAATGAGCAGTTCTTC; CDR3aa: CASSQNSYNEQFF
abundance: many; v_gene: TRBV20-1; j_gene: TRBJ1-1; d_gene: .; CDR3nt: TGCAGTGCCAAATACCGGGACCCCCCTGCGGCTTTCTTT; CDR3aa: CSAKYRDPPAAFF
abundance: .; v_gene: TRBV20-1; j_gene: TRBJ2-7; d_gene: TRBD1; CDR3nt: TGCAGTGCTAGAGATCAGGGGGCAGGGATGACCTACGAGCAGTACTTC; CDR3aa: CSARDQGAGMTYEQYF
abundance: .; v_gene: TRBV5-8; j_gene: TRBJ2-1; d_gene: TRBD2; CDR3nt: TGTGCCAGCAGCGGAGCCGCCGGGACTAGCACCAATGAGCAGTTCTTC; CDR3aa: CASSGAAGTSTNEQFF
abundance: .; v_gene: TRBV7-8; j_gene: TRBJ2-1; d_gene: TRBD2; CDR3nt: TGTGCCAGCAGCTTACGGAGCGGGAGTAACGATGAGCAGTTCTTC; CDR3aa: CASSLRSGSNDEQFF
abundance: few; v_gene: TRBV5-1; j_gene: TRBJ2-3; d_gene: TRBD1; CDR3nt: TGCGCCAGCACCCAGGGGGCGTCCGATACGCAGTATTTT; CDR3aa: CASTQGASDTQYF
abundance: once; v_gene: TRBV11-2; j_gene: TRBJ2-5; d_gene: .; CDR3nt: TGTGCCAGCAGCACCACACCAACCGGGACCCAGTACTTC; CDR3aa: CASSTTPTGTQYF
abundance: many; v_gene: TRBV5-1; j_gene: TRBJ2-2; d_gene: .; CDR3nt: TGCGCCAGCAGGCCTGGGCAGAACACCGGGGAGCTGTTTTTT; CDR3aa: CASRPGQNTGELFF
abundance: few; v_gene: TRBV11-2; j_gene: TRBJ2-3; d_gene: TRBD2; CDR3nt: TGTGCCAGCACCACCGGGACTAGCGGGAGGGCAAAAGGGGATACGCAGTATTTT; CDR3aa: CASTTGTSGRAKGDTQYF
abundance: many; v_gene: TRBV18; j_gene: TRBJ1-6; d_gene: .; CDR3nt: TGTGCCAGCGCCGGTGGGCAGAGCAATAATTCACCCCTCCACTTT; CDR3aa: CASAGGQSNNSPLHF
abundance: few; v_gene: TRBV7-9; j_gene: TRBJ1-4; d_gene: .; CDR3nt: TGTGCCAGCAGCTCCCGCCCAGTGAGGGCAACTAATGAAAAACTGTTTTTT; CDR3aa: CASSSRPVRATNEKLFF
abundance: many; v_gene: TRBV7-9; j_gene: TRBJ2-5; d_gene: TRBD1; CDR3nt: TGTGCCAGCAGCTCAACGACAGGGGACGAGACCCAGTACTTC; CDR3aa: CASSSTTGDETQYF
abundance: few; v_gene: TRBV20-1; j_gene: TRBJ2-4; d_gene: TRBD2; CDR3nt: TGCAGTGCTAGAGAACCACTAGCGGGAGAGGGGAGGTGGGCCAAAAACATTCAGTACTTC; CDR3aa: CSAREPLAGEGRWAKNIQYF
abundance: many; v_gene: TRBV6-2/TRBV6-3; j_gene: TRBJ2-2; d_gene: .; CDR3nt: TGTGCCAGCAGTCTCCGGCGGGAGAACACCGGGGAGCTGTTTTTT; CDR3aa: CASSLRRENTGELFF
abundance: .; v_gene: TRBV7-2; j_gene: TRBJ1-5; d_gene: TRBD1; CDR3nt: TGTGCCAGCAGCCTACAGGGGGTTGGGCCCCAGCATTTT; CDR3aa: CASSLQGVGPQHF
abundance: few; v_gene: TRBV7-3; j_gene: TRBJ2-5; d_gene: .; CDR3nt: TGTGCCAGCAGCTCCCCCTCGACAGACCAAGAGACCCAGTACTTC; CDR3aa: CASSSPSTDQETQYF
abundance: many; v_gene: TRBV7-2; j_gene: TRBJ2-5; d_gene: TRBD2; CDR3nt: TGTGCCAGCTTGAGGGACCCCGGGGGGGGGACCCAGTACTTC; CDR3aa: CASLRDPGGGTQYF
abundance: few; v_gene: TRBV4-3; j_gene: TRBJ1-4; d_gene: TRBD1; CDR3nt: TGCGCCAGCAGCGGACGTAAGGGGGCTGAAAAACTGTTTTTT; CDR3aa: CASSGRKGAEKLFF
abundance: many; v_gene: TRBV15; j_gene: TRBJ2-3; d_gene: TRBD2; CDR3nt: TGTGCCACCAGCAGACCCGGGACTAGCGGGCAAGATACGCAGTATTTT; CDR3aa: CATSRPGTSGQDTQYF
abundance: .; v_gene: TRBV6-5; j_gene: TRBJ2-7; d_gene: TRBD1; CDR3nt: TGTGCCAGCACGTTCTCCGGGACAGGGGGAAACGAGCAGTACTTC; CDR3aa: CASTFSGTGGNEQYF
abundance: few; v_gene: TRBV20-1; j_gene: TRBJ2-4; d_gene: .; CDR3nt: TGCAGTGGAAGAAAGGGGAGCTCAGCCAAAAACATTCAGTACTTC; CDR3aa: CSGRKGSSAKNIQYF
abundance: few; v_gene: TRBV3-1; j_gene: TRBJ2-7; d_gene: .; CDR3nt: TGTGCCAGCAGCCATAACCCGGGGCCCTACGAGCAGTACTTC; CDR3aa: CASSHNPGPYEQYF